This record covers a single TCR beta chain. These data belong to a study of blood T cell repertoires in COVID-19. Method: immunoSEQ multiplex PCR; TCRdb's copy keeps in-frame clones and lacks some. The sample includes more than 200,000 clones, around nine tenths seen only once; the top ten take approximately 5.1%. Germline values: CDR1 SGHNT, CDR2 YYREEE (reference sequence). The V gene lost 6 bases and the J gene lost 8 bases, with 15 bases spanning the gap. This CDR3 is 13 amino acids long. V and J are TRBV5-4 and TRBJ2-1; D gene ambiguous. This TCR was recovered from an older woman with COVID-19, enrolled during active disease. Sequences were obtained from peripheral blood. CDR3 amino acids: CASNLYGVYEQFF. As DNA, the CDR3 is TGTGCCAGCAACCTCTACGGTGTATATGAGCAGTTCTTC.